A selection of T cell receptor beta chains follows, all from one sample in a study of human T cells and chemical hapten exposure. TCRdb fed the RACE reads into MiXCR, producing one record per CDR3 protein. The sample holds approximately 340,000 distinct CDR3 sequences; roughly 6.9% are singletons and the top ten take more than 7%. The source material was whole blood, sampled in connection with sensitization to the hapten diphenylcyclopropenone (DPC). These receptors all stem from a woman aged 18-29 years with alopecia areata. Some clones in this sample may be carry-over from other donors' samples. The CDR3 runs from the conserved cysteine through the conserved F or W. A D gene is named only where the DNA matches it firmly. Part of the rows lack a size; the others show once, few, many or a class for expanded clones.

d_call: NA; clone_size: few; v_call: TRBV14; j_call: TRBJ2-3; cdr3_nt: TGTGCCAGCAGCCAAGAACCTGCCCCCGGCACAGATACGCAGTATTTT; cdr3_aa: CASSQEPAPGTDTQYF
d_call: TRBD1; clone_size: few; v_call: TRBV6-6; j_call: TRBJ1-5; cdr3_nt: TGTGCCAGCACCGACAGGGGTCTCAATCAGCCCCAGCATTTT; cdr3_aa: CASTDRGLNQPQHF
d_call: NA; clone_size: many; v_call: TRBV5-1; j_call: TRBJ1-5; cdr3_nt: TGCGCCAGCAGCTTGGCTAGCAATCAGCCCCAGCATTTT; cdr3_aa: CASSLASNQPQHF
d_call: TRBD2; clone_size: NA; v_call: TRBV4-2; j_call: TRBJ2-2; cdr3_nt: TGTGCCAGCAGGTCCCAAAGCGGGGGGGCCACCGGGGAGCTGTTTTTT; cdr3_aa: CASRSQSGGATGELFF
d_call: NA; clone_size: many; v_call: TRBV7-2; j_call: TRBJ2-5; cdr3_nt: TGTGCCAGCAGCCCGGCCTCCAGAGAGACCCAGTACTTC; cdr3_aa: CASSPASRETQYF
d_call: NA; clone_size: few; v_call: TRBV11-1; j_call: TRBJ1-1; cdr3_nt: TGTGCCAGCAGCCCGGCCGGGAGGTTTAACACTGAAGCTTTCTTT; cdr3_aa: CASSPAGRFNTEAFF
d_call: NA; clone_size: few; v_call: TRBV7-8; j_call: TRBJ1-1; cdr3_nt: TGTGCCAGCAGCTTAGCCAAGACAGGCACTGAAGCTTTCTTT; cdr3_aa: CASSLAKTGTEAFF
d_call: NA; clone_size: few; v_call: TRBV18; j_call: TRBJ1-1; cdr3_nt: TGTGCCAGCTCACCAAGTCCGGTTTTGGGCACTGAAGCTTTCTTT; cdr3_aa: CASSPSPVLGTEAFF
d_call: NA; clone_size: many; v_call: TRBV6-5; j_call: TRBJ2-5; cdr3_nt: TGTGCCAGCAGTCCCACTCAGATGGACCAGTACTTC; cdr3_aa: CASSPTQMDQYF
d_call: TRBD2; clone_size: many; v_call: TRBV13; j_call: TRBJ2-7; cdr3_nt: TGTGCCAGCAGCTCCCGCGGGAGGGGCTCCGAGCAGTACTTC; cdr3_aa: CASSSRGRGSEQYF
d_call: NA; clone_size: many; v_call: TRBV27; j_call: TRBJ2-3; cdr3_nt: TGTGCCAGCAGTTTTTTAGCGGATATCGGCCTGGGCACAGATACGCAGTATTTT; cdr3_aa: CASSFLADIGLGTDTQYF
d_call: TRBD1; clone_size: few; v_call: TRBV28; j_call: TRBJ1-5; cdr3_nt: TGTGCCAGCAGTCCTGGACAGGGGGAGCGGCCCCAGCATTTT; cdr3_aa: CASSPGQGERPQHF
d_call: TRBD2; clone_size: many; v_call: TRBV4-3; j_call: TRBJ2-7; cdr3_nt: TGCGCCAGCAGCCAAGAGGTTAGCGGGGGCTACGAGCAGTACTTC; cdr3_aa: CASSQEVSGGYEQYF
d_call: NA; clone_size: few; v_call: TRBV14; j_call: TRBJ1-4; cdr3_nt: TGTGCCAGCAGCCAAGGAAAATCAGCTTTTGCAACTAATGAAAAACTGTTTTTT; cdr3_aa: CASSQGKSAFATNEKLFF
d_call: NA; clone_size: few; v_call: TRBV4-2; j_call: TRBJ2-7; cdr3_nt: TGTGCCAGCAGCCAGGGACCCGGGGCGACCTACGAGCAGTACTTC; cdr3_aa: CASSQGPGATYEQYF
d_call: TRBD1; clone_size: few; v_call: TRBV6-1; j_call: TRBJ1-1; cdr3_nt: TGTGCCAGCATTGGGACAGGGAACACTGAAGCTTTCTTT; cdr3_aa: CASIGTGNTEAFF
d_call: NA; clone_size: few; v_call: TRBV7-9; j_call: TRBJ1-4; cdr3_nt: TGTGCCAGCAGCTACGGACAAGTTAATGAAAAACTGTTTTTT; cdr3_aa: CASSYGQVNEKLFF
d_call: NA; clone_size: many; v_call: TRBV6-6; j_call: TRBJ2-3; cdr3_nt: TGTGCCAGCACGAGAGCAGATACGCAGTATTTT; cdr3_aa: CASTRADTQYF
d_call: NA; clone_size: NA; v_call: TRBV24-1; j_call: TRBJ1-3; cdr3_nt: TGTGCCACCAGTTCTTGGGATGGAAACACCATATATTTT; cdr3_aa: CATSSWDGNTIYF
d_call: TRBD1; clone_size: NA; v_call: TRBV18; j_call: TRBJ2-7; cdr3_nt: TGTGCCAGCTCGCCCGGGACAGGGCCCGACGAGCAGTACTTC; cdr3_aa: CASSPGTGPDEQYF
d_call: NA; clone_size: few; v_call: TRBV29-1; j_call: TRBJ1-1; cdr3_nt: TGCAGCGTTGTTGGGGGGTCCACTGAAGCTTTCTTT; cdr3_aa: CSVVGGSTEAFF
d_call: NA; clone_size: many; v_call: TRBV12-3/TRBV12-4; j_call: TRBJ2-7; cdr3_nt: TGTGCCAGCAGTCCATCGGCCTACGAGCAGTACTTC; cdr3_aa: CASSPSAYEQYF
d_call: NA; clone_size: NA; v_call: TRBV10-3; j_call: TRBJ2-3; cdr3_nt: TGTGCCATCAGTGAGATCCAGGGTGCAGATACGCAGTATTTT; cdr3_aa: CAISEIQGADTQYF
d_call: TRBD2; clone_size: few; v_call: TRBV5-1; j_call: TRBJ2-3; cdr3_nt: TGCGCCAGCAGCTCTAGCGGGGGAACGATAGATACGCAGTATTTT; cdr3_aa: CASSSSGGTIDTQYF
d_call: TRBD2; clone_size: many; v_call: TRBV6-2/TRBV6-3; j_call: TRBJ2-1; cdr3_nt: TGTGCCAGCAGTAGTCTGACTAGCGGGGGGGCCGGCAAGTTCTTC; cdr3_aa: CASSSLTSGGAGKFF
d_call: TRBD2; clone_size: NA; v_call: TRBV20-1; j_call: TRBJ2-7; cdr3_nt: TGCAGTGCTAGAGGCGTTAGCGGGGACGGCGAGCAGTACTTC; cdr3_aa: CSARGVSGDGEQYF